Listed below are T cell receptor beta chains from one sample, sequenced in a study of breast tumors, draining lymph nodes, adjacent tissues. TCRdb fed the multiplex PCR reads into MiXCR, producing one record per CDR3 protein. The profile covers about 200,000 distinct CDR3 sequences, with less than 40% appearing a single time and about 3.9% taken by the ten largest. The specimen was axillary lymph node tissue. All receptors come from a female donor with breast cancer. Some clones in this sample may be carry-over from other donors' samples. Both conserved end residues are part of each CDR3. Each record gives: V gene, J gene, CDR3 protein.

v_call: TRBV7-6
j_call: TRBJ2-2
cdr3_aa: CASSAQQGSNTGELFF

v_call: TRBV5-6
j_call: TRBJ1-2
cdr3_aa: CASSSTGTEGGYTF

v_call: TRBV20-1
j_call: TRBJ2-3
cdr3_aa: CSALISGRTADTQYF

v_call: TRBV5-5
j_call: TRBJ2-7
cdr3_aa: CASRVVDEQYF

v_call: TRBV7-6
j_call: TRBJ2-7
cdr3_aa: CASSLGGVTYEQYF

v_call: TRBV7-8
j_call: TRBJ1-3
cdr3_aa: CASSPDRGHGNTIYF

v_call: TRBV13
j_call: TRBJ2-3
cdr3_aa: CASSLTTPGTQYF

v_call: TRBV2
j_call: TRBJ1-4
cdr3_aa: CASSDRQGGNEKLFF

v_call: TRBV7-7
j_call: TRBJ2-5
cdr3_aa: CASSLAGQKETQYF

v_call: TRBV7-3
j_call: TRBJ1-6
cdr3_aa: CASSLERLGNSPLHF

v_call: TRBV5-8
j_call: TRBJ2-1
cdr3_aa: CASSSSGGAFGEQFF

v_call: TRBV6-5
j_call: TRBJ1-6
cdr3_aa: CASSHPGSRSPLHF

v_call: TRBV20-1
j_call: TRBJ2-7
cdr3_aa: CSARGLAGGPSYEQYF

v_call: TRBV7-6
j_call: TRBJ1-6
cdr3_aa: CASSLGTGGFGNSPLHF

v_call: TRBV20-1
j_call: TRBJ2-7
cdr3_aa: CSAETGGYEQYF

v_call: TRBV20-1
j_call: TRBJ2-3
cdr3_aa: CSALLLRDTQYF

v_call: TRBV5-4
j_call: TRBJ2-5
cdr3_aa: CASRPGLAVKETQYF

v_call: TRBV2
j_call: TRBJ1-6
cdr3_aa: CASTGTGESPLHF

v_call: TRBV7-6
j_call: TRBJ2-1
cdr3_aa: CASTPGLGNEKQFF

v_call: TRBV2
j_call: TRBJ1-6
cdr3_aa: CASGTGGYSPLHF

v_call: TRBV29-1
j_call: TRBJ1-3
cdr3_aa: CSVEDRQRGNTIYF

v_call: TRBV4-3
j_call: TRBJ2-7
cdr3_aa: CASSQDFTSGGSYEQYF

v_call: TRBV2
j_call: TRBJ2-7
cdr3_aa: CASSDVPAGPYEQYF

v_call: TRBV7-7
j_call: TRBJ2-1
cdr3_aa: CASSPDRTIYNEQFF

v_call: TRBV5-1
j_call: TRBJ2-7
cdr3_aa: CASSLDRTSYEQYF

v_call: TRBV6-1
j_call: TRBJ2-7
cdr3_aa: CASMLNSYEQYF

v_call: TRBV20-1
j_call: TRBJ2-5
cdr3_aa: CSARGAGPYNETQYF

v_call: TRBV12-3/TRBV12-4
j_call: TRBJ2-6
cdr3_aa: CASSSRLAGGWAGANVLTF

v_call: TRBV11-3
j_call: TRBJ2-6
cdr3_aa: CASSYTGSSGANVLTF

v_call: TRBV5-1
j_call: TRBJ2-7
cdr3_aa: CASSLYGGRQNYEQYF

v_call: TRBV7-9
j_call: TRBJ2-5
cdr3_aa: CASSRADGTQYF

v_call: TRBV12-3/TRBV12-4
j_call: TRBJ1-2
cdr3_aa: CASRPGTAGYGYTF

v_call: TRBV9
j_call: TRBJ2-2
cdr3_aa: CASSVVPGVNTGELFF